Following are 4 T cell receptor beta chains from one sample sequenced in a study of graft-versus-host responses after intestinal transplantation. No antigen has been assigned to these receptors. Profiled with immunoSEQ multiplex PCR; TCRdb holds only in-frame clones, not every one. The sample has about 110,000 clones; 93% are singletons. Specimen: unstimulated CD8+ T cells sorted from spleen or lymph node cells, collected before transplant. The receptors derive from a human donor who was the organ donor for an intestinal transplant.

The rearrangement links TRBV19 to TRBJ2-7; D might be TRBD1 (6 bases). The CDR3 sequence is 14 residues long. The germline CDR1 and CDR2 sequences are LNHDA and SQIVND (reference sequence). Trimming cost V 3 bases and J 4 bases, with 13 bases left between them. The DNA for the CDR3 is TGTGCCAGTAGTATTGGGACATTTGGTTACGAGCAGTACTTC. It codes for CASSIGTFGYEQYF.

The chain couples TRBV11-2 to TRBJ1-1; no clear D gene. The CDR3 contains 15 residues. With 5 bases removed from V and 7 bases from J, the gap between germline ends came to 20 bases. CDR1 SGHAT and CDR2 FQNNGV come from the germline V gene. The CDR3: CASSPTDGKLIEAFF. Written as DNA, the CDR3 is TGTGCCAGCAGCCCAACGGACGGGAAACTAATTGAAGCTTTCTTT.

The rearrangement uses TRBV2 and TRBJ2-7; D remains unclear. Trimming took 4 bases from V and 5 from J, leaving 18 bases between them. Germline CDR1 reads SNHLY; CDR2 reads FYNNEI. The CDR3 runs 15 residues. CDR3 DNA sequence: TGTGCCAGCAGTGTTGACGTCGGAATGGTGGACGAGCAGTACTTC. It encodes CASSVDVGMVDEQYF.

The V call is TRBV29-1, the J call TRBJ1-2; no reliable D call. The CDR3 runs to 13 residues. V was cut by 2 bases and J by 8 bases, with 15 bases left in between. The germline V gene encodes CDR1 SQVTM and CDR2 ANQGSEA. The DNA of the CDR3 is TGCAGCGTTGAAAGTGGCCTCAGGAAAGGCTACACCTTC. It yields the protein CSVESGLRKGYTF.